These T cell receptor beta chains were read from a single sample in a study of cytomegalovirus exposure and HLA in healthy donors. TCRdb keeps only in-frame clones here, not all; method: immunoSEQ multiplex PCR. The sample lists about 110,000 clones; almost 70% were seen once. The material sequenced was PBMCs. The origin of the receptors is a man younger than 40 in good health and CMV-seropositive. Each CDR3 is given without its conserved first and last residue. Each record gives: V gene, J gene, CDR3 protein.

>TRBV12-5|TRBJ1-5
ASGYVEGAIQPQH
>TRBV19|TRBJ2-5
ATRGGVVQETQY
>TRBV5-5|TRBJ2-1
ASSPEGGTRVFYNEQF
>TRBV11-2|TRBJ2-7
ASSSGPGPYEQY
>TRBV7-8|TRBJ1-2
ASSLGDYGYT
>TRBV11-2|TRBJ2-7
ASSRGQISYEQY
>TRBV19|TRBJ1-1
ASSGTGGPAEAF
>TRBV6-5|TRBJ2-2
ASSQTGGELF
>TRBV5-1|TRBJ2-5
ASSLGGVQETQY
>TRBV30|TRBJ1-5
AWTRTGSNQPQH
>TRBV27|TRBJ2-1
ASSTGGAAYNEQF
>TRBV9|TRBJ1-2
ASSVDLQRGYT
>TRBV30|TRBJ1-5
AWSVWDRGGGQPQH
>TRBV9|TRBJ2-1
ASSAGTSGIYNEQF
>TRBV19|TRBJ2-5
ASAHSRGNGETQY
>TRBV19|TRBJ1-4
ASNDQGATNEKLF
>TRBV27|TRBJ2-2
ASSNDQDRPMINTGELF
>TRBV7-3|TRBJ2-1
ASSFGLVAGTYNEQF
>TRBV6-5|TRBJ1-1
ASRKFDMNTEAF
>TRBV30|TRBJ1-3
AWSDGRTGNTIY
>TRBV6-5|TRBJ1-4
ASSYSRGLGEKLF
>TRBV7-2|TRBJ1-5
ASSPTGQGIDQPQH
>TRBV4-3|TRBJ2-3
ASSQDPGSIQY
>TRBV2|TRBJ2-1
ASREDYNEQF
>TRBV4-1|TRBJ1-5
ASSQSRLLEDSNQPQH
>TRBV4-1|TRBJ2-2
ASSQVLLSGNGDGELF
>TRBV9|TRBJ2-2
ASSVVEGAYTGELF
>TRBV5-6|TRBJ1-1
ASSLAGDNPGTEAF
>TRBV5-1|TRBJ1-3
ASSSDAVFSGNTIY
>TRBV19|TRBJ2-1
ASSATTGNEQF
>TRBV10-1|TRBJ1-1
ASSEFPPGQGKGNTEAF
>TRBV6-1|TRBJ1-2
ASRTGGYGYT
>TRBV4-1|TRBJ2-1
ASSQRTSGSRGEQF
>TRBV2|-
ASRVGVEQY
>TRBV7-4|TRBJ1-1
ASSLCRVGGIMNTEAF
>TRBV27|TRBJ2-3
ASSLRTGLVGNNATQY
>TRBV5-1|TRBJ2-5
ASSLEGGLAKETQY
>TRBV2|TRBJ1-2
ASSDITGWDYGYT
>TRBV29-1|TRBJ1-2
SVEYGYT
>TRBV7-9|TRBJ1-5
ASSQGDTRNQPQH
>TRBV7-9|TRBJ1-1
ASKFGTGTGRTMNTEAF
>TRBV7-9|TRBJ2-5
ASSLGGAFRETQY
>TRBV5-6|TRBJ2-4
ASSLWDRGQRNIQY
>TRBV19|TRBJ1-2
ASSKTGNYGYT
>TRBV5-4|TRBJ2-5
ASSLDASGGARETQY
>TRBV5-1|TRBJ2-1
ASSFRYNEQF
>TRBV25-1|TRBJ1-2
ASSGPWVTTTRDGYT
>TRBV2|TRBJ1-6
ASSDGTGRNNSPLH
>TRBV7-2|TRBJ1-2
ASSLGQGRAYGYT
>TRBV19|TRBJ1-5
ASRQGRSNQPQH
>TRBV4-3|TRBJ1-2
ASSPYVGRRKGRLYGYT
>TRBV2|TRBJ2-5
ASSLAGGRETQY
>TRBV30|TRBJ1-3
AWSAGQLIGNTIY
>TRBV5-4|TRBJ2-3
ASSLTDTQY
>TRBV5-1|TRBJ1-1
ASSYLGERRTEAF
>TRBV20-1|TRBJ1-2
SARTDGYT
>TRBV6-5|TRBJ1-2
ASSYSTGGYGYT
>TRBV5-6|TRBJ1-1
ASSFLSGSGVEGAF
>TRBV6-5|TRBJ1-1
ASSRLGGGGTEAF
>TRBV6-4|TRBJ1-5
ASSDSGTGDLPQH